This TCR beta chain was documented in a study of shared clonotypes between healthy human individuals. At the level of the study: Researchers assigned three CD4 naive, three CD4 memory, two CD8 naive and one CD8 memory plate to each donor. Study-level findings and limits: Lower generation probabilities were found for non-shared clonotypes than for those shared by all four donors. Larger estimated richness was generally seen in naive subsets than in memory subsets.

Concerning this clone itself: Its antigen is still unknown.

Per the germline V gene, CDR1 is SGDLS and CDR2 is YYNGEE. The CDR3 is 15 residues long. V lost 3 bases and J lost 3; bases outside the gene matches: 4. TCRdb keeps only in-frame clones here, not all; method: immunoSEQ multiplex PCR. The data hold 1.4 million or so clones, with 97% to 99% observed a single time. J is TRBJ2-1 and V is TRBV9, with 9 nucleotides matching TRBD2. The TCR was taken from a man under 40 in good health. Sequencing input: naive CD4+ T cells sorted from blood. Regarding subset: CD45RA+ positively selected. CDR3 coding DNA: TGTGCCAGCAGCGCGCTAGCGGGGAACTACAATGAGCAGTTCTTC. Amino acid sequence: CASSALAGNYNEQFF. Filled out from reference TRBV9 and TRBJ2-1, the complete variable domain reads DSGVTQTPKHLITATGQRVTLRCSPRSGDLSVYWYQQSLDQGLQFLIQYYNGEERAKGNILERFSAQQFPDLHSELNLSSLELGDSALYFCASSALAGNYNEQFFGPGTRLTVL.